This TCR beta chain is drawn from a study of cytomegalovirus exposure and HLA in healthy donors. J lost 1 base, V lost 3 bases, and 11 bases had no gene match. The V gene's germline CDR1 is SGHRS and CDR2 YFSETQ. The CDR3 extends over 19 amino acids. In the PCR, 60 Vbeta and 13 Jbeta primers were used. Repertoires were generated with immunoSEQ multiplex PCR, while TCRdb's copy carries only in-frame clones and drops some. The sample has approximately 170,000 clones; 65% to 70% are singletons. The chain uses TRBV5-1 and TRBJ2-4; 12 bases agree with TRBD2. The receptor was isolated from a woman aged 18-29 years in good health and CMV-seropositive. Sample: PBMCs. CDR3 sequence: CASSSPSGRASGAKNIQYF. The CDR3 DNA reads as TGCGCCAGCAGCTCCCCTAGCGGGAGGGCCTCGGGGGCCAAAAACATTCAGTACTTC. Using reference TRBV5-1 and TRBJ2-4 for the parts outside the CDR3, the full variable domain is KAGVTQTPRYLIKTRGQQVTLSCSPISGHRSVSWYQQTPGQGLQFLFEYFSETQRNKGNFPGRFSGRQFSNSRSEMNVSTLELGDSALYLCASSSPSGRASGAKNIQYFGAGTRLSVL.